The present entry profiles one T cell receptor (beta chain) with its context. Its specificity is unknown. Coverage ceases 3 residues before the CDR3 finishes, and the germline J gene fills in the end. Sequenced by immunoSEQ multiplex PCR; TCRdb stores in-frame clones only, minus some. The table lists over 30,000 clones, with no singletons. This sample is drawn from a study of T cell clonality in common variable immunodeficiency. Notes on the study in general: Reportedly, TCR beta sequences from common variable immunodeficiency showed fewer deletions and N-nucleotide insertions.

CDR1 and CDR2 from the germline V gene are SGHNT and YENEEA. Trimming pared 5 bases from V and 6 bases from J, leaving 8 bases between. The CDR3 is 11 residues long. Input material: peripheral blood mononuclear cells. This TCR was sampled from a human donor with common variable immunodeficiency. The chain is built from TRBV11-3 and TRBJ2-7; D is perhaps TRBD1 (5 bases). CDR3 DNA (partial): TGTGCCAGCAGCCCCAGGGCCGAG. It specifies CASSPRAE. Given in full, the CDR3 is CASSPRAEQYF.